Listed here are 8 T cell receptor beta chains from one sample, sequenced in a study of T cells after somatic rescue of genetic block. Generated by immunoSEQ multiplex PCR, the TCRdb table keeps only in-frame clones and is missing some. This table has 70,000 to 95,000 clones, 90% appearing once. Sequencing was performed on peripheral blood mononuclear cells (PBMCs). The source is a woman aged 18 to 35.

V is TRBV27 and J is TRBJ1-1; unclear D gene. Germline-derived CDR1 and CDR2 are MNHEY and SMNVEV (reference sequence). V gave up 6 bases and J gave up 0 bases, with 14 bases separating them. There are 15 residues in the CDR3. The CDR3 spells CASRTSRSMNTEAFF. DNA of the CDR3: TGTGCCAGCAGAACGTCCCGGAGCATGAACACTGAAGCTTTCTTT.

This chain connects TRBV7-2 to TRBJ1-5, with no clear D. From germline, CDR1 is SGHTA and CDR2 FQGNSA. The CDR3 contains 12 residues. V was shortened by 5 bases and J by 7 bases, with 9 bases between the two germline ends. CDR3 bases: TGTGCCAGCAGCCTTCCGCCCCAGCCCCAGCATTTT. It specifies CASSLPPQPQHF.

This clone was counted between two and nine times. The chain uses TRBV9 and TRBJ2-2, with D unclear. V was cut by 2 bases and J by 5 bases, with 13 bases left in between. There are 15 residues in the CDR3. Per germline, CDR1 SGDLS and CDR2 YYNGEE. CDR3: CASSVQELGTGELFF. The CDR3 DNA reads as TGTGCCAGCAGCGTTCAGGAATTGGGGACCGGGGAGCTGTTTTTT.

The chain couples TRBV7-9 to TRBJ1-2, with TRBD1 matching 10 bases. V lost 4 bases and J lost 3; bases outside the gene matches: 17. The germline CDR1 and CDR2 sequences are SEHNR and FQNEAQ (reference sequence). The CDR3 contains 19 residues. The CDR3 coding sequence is TGTGCCAGCAGCTCCTTATCCGCCGGGACAGGGGAACGGTACTATGGCTACACCTTC. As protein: CASSSLSAGTGERYYGYTF.

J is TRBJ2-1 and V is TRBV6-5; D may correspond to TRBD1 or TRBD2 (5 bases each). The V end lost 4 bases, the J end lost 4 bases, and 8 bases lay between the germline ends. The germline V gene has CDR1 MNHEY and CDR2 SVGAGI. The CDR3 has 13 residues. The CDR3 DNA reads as TGTGCCAGCAGTTGGGACGGATACAATGAGCAGTTCTTC. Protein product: CASSWDGYNEQFF.

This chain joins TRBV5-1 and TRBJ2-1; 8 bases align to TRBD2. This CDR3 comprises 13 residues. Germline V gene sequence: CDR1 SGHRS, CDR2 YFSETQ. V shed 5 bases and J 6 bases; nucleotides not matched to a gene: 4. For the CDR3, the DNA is TGCGCCAGCAGTATGGGACTAGGCAATGAGCAGTTCTTC. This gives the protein CASSMGLGNEQFF.

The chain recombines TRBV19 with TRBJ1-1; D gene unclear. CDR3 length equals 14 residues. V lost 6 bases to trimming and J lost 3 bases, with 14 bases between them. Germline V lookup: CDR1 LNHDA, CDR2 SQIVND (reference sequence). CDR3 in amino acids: CASRPAGWDTEAFF. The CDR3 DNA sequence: TGTGCCAGTAGACCTGCGGGTTGGGACACTGAAGCTTTCTTT.

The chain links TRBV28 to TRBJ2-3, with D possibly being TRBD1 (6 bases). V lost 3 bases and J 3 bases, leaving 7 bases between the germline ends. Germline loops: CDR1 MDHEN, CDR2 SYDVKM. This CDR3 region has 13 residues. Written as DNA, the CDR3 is TGTGCCAGCAGTTTGGGGACAACAGATACGCAGTATTTT. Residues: CASSLGTTDTQYF.